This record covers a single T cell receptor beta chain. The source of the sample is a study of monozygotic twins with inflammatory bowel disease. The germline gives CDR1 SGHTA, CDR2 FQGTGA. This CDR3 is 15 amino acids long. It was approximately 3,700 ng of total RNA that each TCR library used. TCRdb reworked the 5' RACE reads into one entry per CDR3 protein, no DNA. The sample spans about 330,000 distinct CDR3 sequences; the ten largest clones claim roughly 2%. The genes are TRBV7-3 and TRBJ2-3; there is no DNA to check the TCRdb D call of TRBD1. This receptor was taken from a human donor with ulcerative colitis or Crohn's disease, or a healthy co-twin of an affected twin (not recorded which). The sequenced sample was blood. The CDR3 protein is CASRLGQGRADTQYF.